This T cell receptor (beta chain) is drawn from a study of T cell responses to AZD1222 COVID-19 vaccine. With regard to this clone: The antigen is undetermined.

Assay used: immunoSEQ multiplex PCR; TCRdb lists only in-frame clones, some missing. There are 150,000 to 200,000 clones in the sample; 80% to 95% occur only once, and over 0.95% lies in the top ten. CDR1 KGHDR and CDR2 SFDVKD come from the germline V gene. The CDR3 has 13 residues. V lost 9 bases and J 8 bases, leaving 15 bases between the germline ends. Study-level points and caveats: Spike-spanning, vaccine-associated CD4 TCRs were dominant at 160-218 and 743-854. Donors skewed white British and female; clonal diversity was possibly underestimated.

The sequenced sample was peripheral blood, obtained 28 days after the second AZD1222 dose. The J gene is TRBJ1-4, the V gene TRBV24-1, with TRBD1 as a possible D gene (5 bases). The origin of this receptor is an adult who received the AZD1222 COVID-19 vaccine. CDR3 amino acids: CATRWGGHEKLFF. CDR3 sequence (DNA): TGTGCCACCCGGTGGGGGGGTCACGAAAAACTGTTTTTT.